This TCR beta chain was profiled in a study of T cells in Graves' hyperthyroidism and ophthalmopathy. Ophthalmopathy patients showed a Clinical Activity Score of at least 3, NOSPECS grade of at least 4 and duration under 3 months. Uncontrolled infection, other autoimmune disease, pregnancy or lactation excluded patients. Authors of the study amplified TCR beta CDR3 regions from RNA transcripts. First-round RT-PCR targeting the TCR CDR3 was performed with the HTBI primer set. TCRdb used MiXCR to reprocess the multiplex PCR reads, holding one entry per CDR3 protein. There are approximately 600,000 distinct CDR3 sequences in the sample; over 12% occur only once, and 7.1% lies in the top ten. The length of the CDR3 is 14 residues. CDR1 and CDR2 from the germline V gene are LNHNV and YYDKDF (reference sequence). Deletions cut 1 base from V and 12 bases from J, with 18 bases between.

The chain combines TRBV15 with TRBJ1-1; D is ambiguous. The receptor was derived from a woman aged 18-29 years with Graves' ophthalmopathy. The sequencing sample was made of blood. CDR3 residues: CATSRAPPPPPPFF. DNA of the CDR3: TGTGCCACCAGCAGAGCCCCCCCCCCCCCCCCACCTTTCTTT.